These 12 T cell receptor beta chains came from one sample sequenced in a study of blood T cell repertoires in COVID-19 (dated by TCRdb to 2018 to 2021). The protocol used for the library was the immunoSEQ multiplex PCR assay. TCRdb mirrors the immuneACCESS table, restricted to in-frame sequences. Some clones are absent from its copies; in checked studies, under half trace to an unresolved V gene, and the reason for the others is unknown. For this sample there are 130,000 to 150,000 clones; 70% to 90% appear just once. Roughly 2.7% of the sample is in the top ten clones. The sequenced sample consisted of peripheral blood. The source is a human donor with acute or convalescent COVID-19. The donor label of this sample is uncertain.

CDR3 loop: CASSPEGPQHF. The CDR3 bases are TGTGCCAGCAGTCCGGAGGGGCCCCAGCATTTT. V is TRBV6-5 and J is TRBJ1-5, with D hard to call. Germline lookup yields CDR1 MNHEY and CDR2 SVGAGI. The V gene lost 5 bases and the J gene lost 9 bases, with 8 bases spanning the gap. The CDR3 loop spans 11 amino acids.

This clone appeared a few times. The chain couples TRBV6-1 to TRBJ2-1; tentative D call: TRBD1 (6 bases). Germline assignment: CDR1 MNHNS and CDR2 SASEGT. The CDR3 spans 16 residues. Trimming pared 3 bases from V and 2 bases from J, leaving 14 bases between. CDR3 nucleotide sequence: TGTGCCAGCAGTGAGACAGGCCACGCCACCTACAATGAGCAGTTCTTC. This codes for CASSETGHATYNEQFF.

This clone was counted a single time. The CDR3 DNA is TGTGCCAGTCCCCATTTCCAAGAGACCCAGTACTTC. It is translated as CASPHFQETQYF. This chain links TRBV18 with TRBJ2-5; D gene unclear. Deletions cut 9 bases from V and 1 base from J, with 9 bases between. This CDR3 region has 12 residues. Germline CDR1 is KGHSH and CDR2 is LQKENI.

CDR3 protein: CASSSGGYNSPLHF. CDR3 coding DNA: TGTGCCAGCAGCTCCGGGGGTTATAATTCACCCCTCCACTTT. This chain connects TRBV6-6 to TRBJ1-6; D is perhaps TRBD1 (5 bases). Per the germline V gene, CDR1 is MNHNY and CDR2 is SVGAGI (reference sequence). Between the trimmed V and J ends, which lost 6 bases and 4 bases, there was a span of 10 bases. The CDR3 is made up of 14 amino acids.

The chain uses TRBV12-3 or TRBV12-4 and TRBJ1-1; 8 bases fit TRBD1. The CDR3 is 13 amino acids. J was trimmed by 4 bases and V by 6 bases; bases with no gene match: 4. The DNA for the CDR3 is TGTGCCAGCAGGCCTACAGGGGGCACTGAAGCTTTCTTT. It encodes CASRPTGGTEAFF.

The chain joins TRBV5-1 to TRBJ1-1; 8 bases align to TRBD1. After removal of 6 bases from V and 5 bases from J, the junction contained 9 bases not matched to a gene. The CDR3 is made up of 14 amino acids. Germline V gene lookup returns CDR1 SGHRS and CDR2 YFSETQ. The CDR3 nucleotides are TGCGCCAGCAATCCACAGGGGGTAGGTACTGAAGCTTTCTTT. This gives the protein CASNPQGVGTEAFF. Full variable domain (outside the CDR3, taken from reference TRBV5-1 and TRBJ1-1): KAGVTQTPRYLIKTRGQQVTLSCSPISGHRSVSWYQQTPGQGLQFLFEYFSETQRNKGNFPGRFSGRQFSNSRSEMNVSTLELGDSALYLCASNPQGVGTEAFFGQGTRLTVV.

The V and J genes are TRBV7-2 and TRBJ2-7; possible D gene TRBD2, 6 bases. The CDR3 runs to 13 residues. CDR1 SGHTA and CDR2 FQGNSA come from the germline V gene. With 1 base removed from V and 6 bases from J, the gap between germline ends came to 10 bases. CDR3 loop: CASSLEEGGEQYF. CDR3 nucleotide sequence: TGTGCCAGCAGCTTAGAGGAGGGAGGCGAGCAGTACTTC.

The J gene is TRBJ2-2, the V gene TRBV6-5, with unresolved D. The length of the CDR3 is 12 residues. The V end was cut by 7 bases, the J end by 1 base, with 4 bases between. CDR1 is MNHEY, CDR2 SVGAGI, per germline. The CDR3 here is CASTLNTGELFF. The DNA for the CDR3 is TGTGCCAGCACACTGAACACCGGGGAGCTGTTTTTT.

The CDR3 bases are TGTGCCACCAGTGCCCCTGACAGGTCCCGTGAAGCTTTCTTT. Amino acids: CATSAPDRSREAFF. The chain couples TRBV24-1 to TRBJ1-1, with TRBD1 as a possible D gene (6 bases). Germline CDR1 is KGHDR and CDR2 is SFDVKD. The CDR3 is made up of 14 amino acids. The V and J ends lost 5 bases and 7 bases respectively, with 16 bases between them.

The chain uses TRBV18 and TRBJ1-2; 9 bases line up with TRBD1. CDR1 is KGHSH and CDR2 is LQKENI in the germline V gene. The CDR3 runs to 17 residues. The junction had 13 bases not matched to a gene; V was cut back by 3 bases and J by 5 bases. The CDR3 sequence is CASSPIAGTGIWYGYTF. As DNA, the CDR3 is TGTGCCAGCTCACCTATCGCCGGGACAGGGATTTGGTATGGCTACACCTTC.

The rearrangement joins TRBV27 to TRBJ1-1, with 11 bases identical to TRBD1. V lost 9 bases and J lost 4; bases outside the gene matches: 7. The germline V gene has CDR1 MNHEY and CDR2 SMNVEV (reference sequence). There are 14 residues in the CDR3. CDR3 sequence: CASQWDRGSTEAFF. The CDR3 region has the DNA TGTGCCAGTCAGTGGGACAGGGGGAGCACTGAAGCTTTCTTT.

The rearrangement links TRBV19 to TRBJ2-1, with 7 nucleotides matching TRBD2. Trimming cost V 7 bases and J 5 bases; bases outside gene matches: 8. CDR1 is LNHDA, CDR2 SQIVND, per germline (reference sequence). This CDR3 has 14 amino acids. The CDR3 DNA sequence: TGTGCCAGTAACTTCGGGGGGTCGAACAATGAGCAGTTCTTC. The encoded protein is CASNFGGSNNEQFF.